This record concerns one T cell receptor beta chain sequence. It lacks a known antigen. One base away there is no much larger clone; base qualities are not given. The immunoSEQ Assay, a bias-controlled multiplex PCR, was used to amplify TCRbeta CDR3 regions from genomic DNA. Processing in the source paper ran as follows. The number of nucleated cells in each sample was estimated by amplification of reference gene primers within the assay. Sequence reads were collapsed and filtered to measure the absolute abundance of every unique TCRbeta CDR3 rearrangement. For each sample, productive Simpson clonality was calculated as the square root of Simpson's diversity index over productive rearrangements. The table comes from immuneACCESS by way of TCRdb, which keeps in-frame sequences with V and J called. Part of the clones is missing from these tables; in studies checked, under half for an unresolved V gene and the rest for unknown reasons. Clone size and the V and J calls come from that table; the DNA yielded D and trimming. Within this sample are approximately 300,000 clones, with over 75% of them counted one time only. The leading ten clones occupy 1% of the sample.

Collaborating institutions collected whole blood in K2EDTA tubes following their own protocols. For TCRbeta analysis, collaborators shipped samples in one of three forms: frozen whole blood, isolated PBMCs, or DNA extracted from either of those sample types. From the cysteine through the phenylalanine, the CDR3 covers 16 amino acids. Only CDR3 DNA is held: 48 bases, read in frame from base 1. V ends up 4 bases short and J 6 bases short, with an unmatched junction base count of 6. Looking up the germline V gene yields CDR1 SGHRS and CDR2 YFSETQ. The data originate from a study of blood T cell repertoires in COVID-19 (dated by TCRdb to 2019 to 2021). Regarding the complete study: The collaborator samples originated in the United States, Italy and Spain and spanned the acute and convalescent phases of COVID-19. The sample metadata nearly always contained a de-identified subject ID, COVID-19 status, age in years and sex. Samples came from the ongoing ImmuneRACE study (first 160 participants) plus 1,254 subjects from 6 global collaborators. The repertoires were released in a freely available public database intended as a resource for research on the immune response to SARS-CoV-2. Subjects who had been exposed to COVID-19, were actively infected with it, or had recovered from it provided the deeply sampled blood TCRbeta repertoires that made up the dataset. Where available, HLA class I and class II types were taken from metadata supplied by the sample provider and were not determined by assay-based typing. The material from the prospective study consisted of cDNA or gDNA derived from T cells, B-cell-depleted T cells, or PBMCs. What the authors observed across the whole study: How much clinical and demographic metadata was included differed by source and by participant, and the metadata was provided uncurated.

Sequences were obtained from peripheral blood. The receptor was isolated from a man aged 45-65 years with active or convalescent COVID-19. In this chain, TRBV5-1 is recombined with TRBJ2-3; a stretch of 15 junction bases matches TRBD2. CDR3 reads: CASSTGLAGGDDTQYF. The sequenced DNA: TGCGCCAGCAGCACGGGACTAGCGGGAGGTGACGATACGCAGTATTTT.